The T cell receptor (beta chain) described here comes from a study of cytomegalovirus exposure and HLA in healthy donors. TCRdb's copy holds only in-frame clones and misses some; the assay was immunoSEQ multiplex PCR. Of over 85,000 clones listed, more than 70% were seen once; the top ten hold around 2%. Study-wide results and limits: The study found most TCR sequences rare, yet found some public TCRs in many donors. For cytomegalovirus status, the classifier reportedly gave diagnoses with high specificity and sensitivity.

This CDR3 region has 15 residues. After removal of 2 bases from V and 6 bases from J, the junction contained 6 bases not matched to a gene. Germline CDR1 MNHNY, CDR2 SVGAGI (reference sequence). In this sample, this clone turned up once. Its antigen remains unknown. The sequence was obtained from a woman aged 18-29 years in good health and CMV-seronegative. Material for sequencing was PBMCs. This rearrangement joins TRBV6-6 to TRBJ1-2; TRBD1 matches 10 bases. CDR3: CASSYTRTGGDGYTF. Written as DNA, the CDR3 is TGTGCCAGCAGTTACACCCGGACAGGGGGAGATGGCTACACCTTC.